Here is one T cell receptor (beta chain) with its context. As yet, its antigen is unknown. The data were taken from a study of CD8+ T cells in alopecia areata. Study in general: Tofacitinib ran 6 to 18 months, followed by 6 months off drug. Findings and limits, study-wide: Resident alphabeta T cells of normal skin are also sequenced in scalp samples.

Treatment noted: oral pan-JAK inhibitor, 5-10 mg twice daily. Cell sorting on a FACSAria was used to separate CD4+ and CD8+ T cells from the PBMCs. RNA was extracted and reverse transcribed into cDNA as the sequencing template. Libraries were prepared by immunoSEQ multiplex PCR; TCRdb keeps only in-frame clonotypes and omits some of them. The data contain over 150,000 clones, approximately 60% of them seen just once; the ten biggest clones take up less than 0.8%. The germline gives CDR1 SNHLY, CDR2 FYNNEI. The CDR3 has 13 residues. The V end was cut by 1 base, the J end by 6 bases, with 7 bases between.

Here the sequenced sample was CD4+ T cells sorted from blood, taken at week 4, from a patient treated with tofacitinib. The clonotype originates from a human donor with alopecia areata. The chain uses TRBV2 and TRBJ1-5; D uncertain. The CDR3 loop reads CASSEERGQPQHF. DNA for the CDR3: TGTGCCAGCAGTGAAGAACGCGGTCAGCCCCAGCATTTT. Full variable domain (outside the CDR3, taken from reference TRBV2 and TRBJ1-5): EPEVTQTPSHQVTQMGQEVILRCVPISNHLYFYWYRQILGQKVEFLVSFYNNEISEKSEIFDDQFSVERPDGSNFTLKIRSTKLEDSAMYFCASSEERGQPQHFGDGTRLSIL.